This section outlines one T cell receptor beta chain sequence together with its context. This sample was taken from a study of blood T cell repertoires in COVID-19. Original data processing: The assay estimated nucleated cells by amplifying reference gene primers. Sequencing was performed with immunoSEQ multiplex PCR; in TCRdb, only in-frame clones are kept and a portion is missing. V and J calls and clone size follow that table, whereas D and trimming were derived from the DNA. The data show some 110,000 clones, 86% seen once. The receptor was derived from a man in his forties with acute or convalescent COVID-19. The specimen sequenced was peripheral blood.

CDR3 DNA: TGTGCCTTGGCCGGGACAGGGGATACAGATACGCAGTATTTT. Encoded protein: CALAGTGDTDTQYF. This chain links TRBV30 with TRBJ2-3, with 10 bases lining up with TRBD1. The CDR3 runs to 14 residues. Per the germline V gene, CDR1 is GTSNPN and CDR2 is SVGIG (reference sequence). V dropped 7 bases and J dropped 3; count of bases not matched to a gene: 7.